The TCR beta chain under discussion was sequenced for a study of blood T cell repertoires in COVID-19. Method: immunoSEQ multiplex PCR; TCRdb's copy keeps in-frame clones and lacks some. The sample records roughly 500,000 clones, roughly 88% being singletons. After removal of 4 bases from V and 0 bases from J, the junction contained 3 bases not matched to a gene. CDR1 and CDR2 (germline): MNHEY, SVGEGT. This CDR3 is 14 amino acids long. This rearrangement joins TRBV6-2 or TRBV6-3 to TRBJ2-7, with TRBD1 identical over 7 bases. The sample consisted of PBMCs or T cells enriched from blood (not recorded which). The sequence was obtained from a woman aged 40 to 55 who had recovered from COVID-19. CDR3 DNA sequence: TGTGCCAGCAGTTGGGGACAGTCCTCCTACGAGCAGTACTTC. It specifies CASSWGQSSYEQYF.